One sample yielded the 5 T cell receptor beta chains listed below, sequenced in a study of blood T cell repertoires in COVID-19. The repertoire was sequenced with immunoSEQ multiplex PCR; TCRdb's copy has only in-frame clones and lacks some. The sample includes 300,000 to 450,000 clones, roughly 90% of them seen just once. The sequenced sample consisted of peripheral blood. These receptor sequences come from a woman aged 30 to 39 with COVID-19, enrolled during active disease.

The CDR3 reads CASSYQGKGYNSPLHF. The CDR3 DNA reads TGTGCCAGCAGCTACCAGGGAAAGGGCTATAATTCACCCCTCCACTTT. The rearrangement joins TRBV6-6 to TRBJ1-6; TRBD1 is a possible D gene (5 bases). The CDR3 covers 16 residues. Trimming stripped 6 bases from V and 3 bases from J, with 15 bases between. Germline CDR1 and CDR2: MNHNY and SVGAGI (reference sequence).

The gene calls are TRBV9 and TRBJ1-2; 7 bases fit TRBD1. Losses at the gene ends were 4 bases for V and 7 bases for J; bases not matched to a gene: 7. This CDR3 is 13 amino acids long. From germline, CDR1 is SGDLS and CDR2 YYNGEE. The CDR3 DNA is TGTGCCAGCAGCCCTAGGGACAGACGTGGCTACACCTTC. It is translated as CASSPRDRRGYTF.

The rearrangement links TRBV7-2 to TRBJ2-5; tentatively, D is TRBD2 (6 bases). This CDR3 spans 13 amino acids. Trimming took off 5 bases at V and 5 bases at J, with 12 bases between the two ends. Germline assignment: CDR1 SGHTA and CDR2 FQGNSA. The CDR3 region is CASSLSGPETQYF. The CDR3 bases are TGTGCCAGCAGCCTTAGCGGCCCGGAGACCCAGTACTTC. Variable domain in full (rest from reference TRBV7-2 and TRBJ2-5): GAGVSQSPSNKVTEKGKDVELRCDPISGHTALYWYRQSLGQGLEFLIYFQGNSAPDKSGLPSDRFSAERTGGSVSTLTIQRTQQEDSAVYLCASSLSGPETQYFGPGTRLLVL.

CDR3 sequence reads: CASRRGSLDGNTIYF. CDR3 sequence (DNA): TGTGCCAGCAGGAGGGGGTCTCTCGACGGAAACACCATATATTTT. This sequence joins TRBV28 and TRBJ1-3; the D gene is possibly TRBD1 (6 bases). Looked up from germline, CDR1 is MDHEN and CDR2 is SYDVKM. This CDR3 has 15 residues. Trimming removed 6 bases at V and 4 bases at J, with 16 bases between.

The chain recombines TRBV6-5 with TRBJ2-7; the match to TRBD1 covers 8 bases. V lost 0 bases and J lost 4; bases outside the gene matches: 5. This CDR3 is built from 15 residues. Germline lookup yields CDR1 MNHEY and CDR2 SVGAGI. CDR3 in amino acids: CASSYSRTGLYEQYF. CDR3 nucleotide sequence: TGTGCCAGCAGTTACTCGCGGACAGGGTTGTACGAGCAGTACTTC.